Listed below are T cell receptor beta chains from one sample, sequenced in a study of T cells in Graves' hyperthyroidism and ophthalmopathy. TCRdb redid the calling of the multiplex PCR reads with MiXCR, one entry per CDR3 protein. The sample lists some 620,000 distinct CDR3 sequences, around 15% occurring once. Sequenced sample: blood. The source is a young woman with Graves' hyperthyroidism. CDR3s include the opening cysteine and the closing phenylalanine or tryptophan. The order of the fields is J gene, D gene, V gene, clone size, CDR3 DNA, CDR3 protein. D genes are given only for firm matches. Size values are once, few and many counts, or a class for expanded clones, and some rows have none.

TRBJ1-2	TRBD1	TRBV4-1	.	TGCGCCAGCAGCCAGGGGACAGGGGGACGTGGCTATGGCTACACCTTC	CASSQGTGGRGYGYTF
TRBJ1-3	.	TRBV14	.	TGTGCCAGCAGCCAACGGGGGACGGTCTCTGGAAACACCATATATTTT	CASSQRGTVSGNTIYF
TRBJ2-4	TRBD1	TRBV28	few	TGTGCCAGCAGTCTGAAGGGGGCCCCCAAAAACATTCAGTACTTC	CASSLKGAPKNIQYF
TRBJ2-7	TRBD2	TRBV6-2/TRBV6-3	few	TGTGCCAGCAGTTACTCGACTCTCAGCGGGAGCTACGAGCAGTACTTC	CASSYSTLSGSYEQYF
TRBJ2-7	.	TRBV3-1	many	TGTGCCAGCAGCGATGGGATCACCTACGAGCAGTACTTC	CASSDGITYEQYF
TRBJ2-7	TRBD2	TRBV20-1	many	TGCAGTGCTAGAGACCCCGCTAGCGGGAGGGCCCAGTACGAGCAGTACTTC	CSARDPASGRAQYEQYF
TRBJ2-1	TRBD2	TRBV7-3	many	TGTGCCAGCAGCCAGACTCTAGCGGCAAACAATGAGCAGTTCTTC	CASSQTLAANNEQFF
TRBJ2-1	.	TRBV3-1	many	TGTGCCAGCAGCCGATGGGTCCCGAGTAGCTCCTACAATGAGCAGTTCTTC	CASSRWVPSSSYNEQFF
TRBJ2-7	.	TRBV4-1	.	TGCGCCAGCAGCCAAGATGTTCAAGCCTACGAGCAGTACTTC	CASSQDVQAYEQYF
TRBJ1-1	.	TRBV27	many	TGTGCCAGCAGTTTGTATCCGCGGGGGCCTGCTTTCTTT	CASSLYPRGPAFF
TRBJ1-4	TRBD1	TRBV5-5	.	TGTGCCAGCAGCCCTAGGACAGGGTGGGATGAAAAACTGTTTTTT	CASSPRTGWDEKLFF
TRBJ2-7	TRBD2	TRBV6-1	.	TGTGCCAGCAGGGTTACTAGCGGGAGCCCTGCCGAGCAGTACTTC	CASRVTSGSPAEQYF
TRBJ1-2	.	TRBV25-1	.	TGTGCCAGCAGTGTCGGGTGGGGAGATGTTGGCGGCTACACCTTC	CASSVGWGDVGGYTF
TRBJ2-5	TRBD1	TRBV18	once	TGTGCCAGCCCACCCGGGACAGCGCCTTCCTACTTC	CASPPGTAPSYF
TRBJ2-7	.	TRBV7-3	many	TGTGCCAGCAGCCTTTTCCGAGGCGGGACTTCTGAGCAGTACTTC	CASSLFRGGTSEQYF
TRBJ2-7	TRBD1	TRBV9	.	TGTGCCAGCAGCGCTAGACAGGGCGACGAGCAGTACTTC	CASSARQGDEQYF
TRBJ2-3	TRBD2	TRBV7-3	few	TGTGCCAGCAGCAAAGGGACTAGCTCCAGCACAGATACGCAGTATTTT	CASSKGTSSSTDTQYF
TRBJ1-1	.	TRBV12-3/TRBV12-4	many	TGTGCCAGCAGTGTGGACCGGGGCCGCACTGAAGCTTTCTTT	CASSVDRGRTEAFF
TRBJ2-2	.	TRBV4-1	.	TGCGCCAGCAGCCAAAACTCAGGGACTCGTAGGACCGGGGAGCTGTTTTTT	CASSQNSGTRRTGELFF
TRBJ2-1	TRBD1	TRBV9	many	TGTGCCAGCAGCGCCGACCGGGACAGGAATTATCAGTTCTTC	CASSADRDRNYQFF
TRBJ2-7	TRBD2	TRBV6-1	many	TGTGCCAGCAGCCCCACCGGGACTAGCGGGAGATCCGAGCAGTACTTC	CASSPTGTSGRSEQYF
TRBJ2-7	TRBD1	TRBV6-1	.	TGTGCCAGCAGTGAAGGACAGGGTCTGGAGCAGTACTTC	CASSEGQGLEQYF
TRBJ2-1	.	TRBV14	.	TGTGCCAGCAGCCAAGCCACTAGGAATGAGCAGTTCTTC	CASSQATRNEQFF
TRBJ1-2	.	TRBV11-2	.	TGTGCCAGCAGCTCCCGGACAGCCTACTATGGCTACACCTTC	CASSSRTAYYGYTF
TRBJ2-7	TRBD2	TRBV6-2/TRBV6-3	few	TGTGCCAGCCTCAATCCTAGCGGGGCCTACGAGCAGTACTTC	CASLNPSGAYEQYF
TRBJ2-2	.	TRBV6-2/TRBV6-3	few	TGTGCCAGCAGTTCCTTGGACATGATCTCGAACACCGGGGAGCTGTTTTTT	CASSSLDMISNTGELFF
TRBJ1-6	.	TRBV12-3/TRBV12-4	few	TGTGCCAGCAGTTTCGGTTTCGGGAATTCACCCCTCCACTTT	CASSFGFGNSPLHF
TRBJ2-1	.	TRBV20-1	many	TGCAGTGCTAGAGGTAGCGCGAGGTTCCATGAGCAGTTCTTC	CSARGSARFHEQFF
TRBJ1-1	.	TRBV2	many	TGTGCCAGCAGGAGACAGAGTATGAACACTGAAGCTTTCTTT	CASRRQSMNTEAFF
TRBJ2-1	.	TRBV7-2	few	TGTGCCAGCAGCCGAACCATAGACTCGAGGTATGAGCAGTTCTTC	CASSRTIDSRYEQFF
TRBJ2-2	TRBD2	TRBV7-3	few	TGTGCCAGCAGCTTAAGCTTAGCGGGAGGTACCGGGGAGCTGTTTTTT	CASSLSLAGGTGELFF
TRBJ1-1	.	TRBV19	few	TGTGCCAGTAGAGGTCGATCCGGGAGATTGAACACTGAAGCTTTCTTT	CASRGRSGRLNTEAFF
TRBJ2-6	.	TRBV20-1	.	TGCAGTCGGTTATCTGGGGCCAACGTCCTGACTTTC	CSRLSGANVLTF
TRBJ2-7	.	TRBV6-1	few	TGTGCCAGCAGTTCCGCGGGAAAGGGTTTCTACGAGCAGTACTTC	CASSSAGKGFYEQYF
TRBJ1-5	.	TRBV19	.	TGTGCCAGTAGTATAGAGGGAGCGGGGTTTGAGCCCCAGCATTTT	CASSIEGAGFEPQHF
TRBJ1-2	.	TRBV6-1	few	TGTGCCGGCCACGGACGGGCCAACTATGGCTACACCTTC	CAGHGRANYGYTF
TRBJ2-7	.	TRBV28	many	TGTGCCAGCAGTCCCTTGACAGGAACCTACGAGCAGTACTTC	CASSPLTGTYEQYF
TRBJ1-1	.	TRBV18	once	TGTGCCAGCTCATCAGGTCCGGCAGTACTAACGGCTGAAGCTTTCTTT	CASSSGPAVLTAEAFF
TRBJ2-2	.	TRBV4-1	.	TGCGCCAGCAGCCGAGAAAGGGGTCCCGGGGAGCTGTTTTTT	CASSRERGPGELFF
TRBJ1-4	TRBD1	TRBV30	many	TGTGCCTGGAGTGTGGGGACAGCTAATGAAAAACTGTTTTTT	CAWSVGTANEKLFF
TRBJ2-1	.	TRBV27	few	TGTGCCAGCAGTTTTGGCGAGACAGGTCTTTATGAGCAGTTCTTC	CASSFGETGLYEQFF
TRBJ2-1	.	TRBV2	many	TGTGCCAGCCGTTCCAGGGACTTGAGAAGGTTGGAGCAGTTCTTC	CASRSRDLRRLEQFF
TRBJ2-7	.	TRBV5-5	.	TGTGCCAGCAGCTTGCGCCCGTTCACGGGTGAGCAGTACTTC	CASSLRPFTGEQYF
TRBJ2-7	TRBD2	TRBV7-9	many	TGTGCCAGCAGCCCTCCGGGACTAGCATGGGTCGAGCAGTACTTC	CASSPPGLAWVEQYF
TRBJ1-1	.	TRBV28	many	TGTGCCAGCACCCTATCGGGGGGCGCGAACACTGAAGCTTTCTTT	CASTLSGGANTEAFF
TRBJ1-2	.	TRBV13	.	TGTGCCAGCAGCCTGGGGAGGGGTCCGCCAGGGTCTAACTATGGCTACACCTTC	CASSLGRGPPGSNYGYTF
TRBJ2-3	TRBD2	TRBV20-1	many	TGCAGTCCGTTTCACAGGGCGGGAGGGGATACGCAGTATTTT	CSPFHRAGGDTQYF
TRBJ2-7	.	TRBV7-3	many	TGTGCCAGCAGCTCCCACCAGTGTACGGGGGAGCAGTACTTC	CASSSHQCTGEQYF
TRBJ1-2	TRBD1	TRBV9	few	TGTGCCAGCAGCCTTCCGGTGGAACGGGACAGACGAAATCGAGGCTACACCTTC	CASSLPVERDRRNRGYTF
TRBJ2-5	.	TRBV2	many	TGTGCCAGCAGTGAACGACGGTACCAAGAGACCCAGTACTTC	CASSERRYQETQYF
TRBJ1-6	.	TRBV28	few	TGTGCCAGCACCTCCGGAGGCTTGAGCTCCTATAATTCACCCCTCCACTTT	CASTSGGLSSYNSPLHF
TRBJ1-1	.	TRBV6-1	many	TGTGCCAGCATACAGCGTACCGGCAGGACTGAAGCTTTCTTT	CASIQRTGRTEAFF